The rows below give T cell receptor beta chains drawn from one sample of a study of CD8 T cells in Susac syndrome. TCRdb processed the immunoSEQ multiplex PCR reads anew with MiXCR; each CDR3 protein has one entry. The sample has about 300,000 distinct CDR3 sequences; 85% are singletons. Input material: CD8+ T cells from PBMCs. The source is a human donor with multiple sclerosis. CDR3s include the opening cysteine and the closing phenylalanine or tryptophan. A D gene is named only where the DNA matches it firmly. Clone size is given for some rows only: seen once, a few or many times, or a class if the clone is expanded.

d_gene	j_gene	v_gene	abundance	CDR3nt	CDR3aa
TRBD2	TRBJ2-5	TRBV6-5	-	TGTGCCAGCAGTTACAAGGGGACTAGCGGGATCCAAGAGACCCAGTACTTC	CASSYKGTSGIQETQYF
TRBD1	TRBJ1-1	TRBV6-1	-	TGTGCCAGCAGTAGGGGACAGGGGAACACTGAAGCTTTCTTT	CASSRGQGNTEAFF
TRBD2	TRBJ2-7	TRBV11-2	-	TGTGCCAGCAGTCCATCCCCCCTAAGCGGGAGGTACGAGCAGTACTTC	CASSPSPLSGRYEQYF
-	TRBJ2-2	TRBV21-1	-	TGTGCCAGCAGCAAAAGAGGAAGAACTCGGTCCACCGGGGAGCTGTTTTTT	CASSKRGRTRSTGELFF
TRBD1	TRBJ2-2	TRBV27	-	TGTGCCAGCAGTCCAGGGGGCCCGAACACCGGGGAGCTGTTTTTT	CASSPGGPNTGELFF
-	TRBJ1-1	TRBV28	-	TGTGCCAGCCTATCTAACACTGAAGCTTTCTTT	CASLSNTEAFF
-	TRBJ2-7	TRBV12-3/TRBV12-4	-	TGTGCCAGCAGTTTAGCGGGGACGGCCGTCTACGAGCAGTACTTC	CASSLAGTAVYEQYF
-	TRBJ1-2	TRBV30	-	TGTGCCTGGAGTGAAACAGGGTGGAAGAACTATGGCTACACCTTC	CAWSETGWKNYGYTF
-	TRBJ1-1	TRBV9	-	TGTGCCAGCAGCGTAGGGGGTGGGGACGGGAACACTGAAGCTTTCTTT	CASSVGGGDGNTEAFF
-	TRBJ2-7	TRBV6-2/TRBV6-3	-	TGTGCCAGCAGTTACGTGTTGGACTACGAGCAGTACTTC	CASSYVLDYEQYF
TRBD1	TRBJ1-1	TRBV15	-	TGTGCCACCAGTGTAGGGGGCGTCACTGAAGCTTTCTTT	CATSVGGVTEAFF
-	TRBJ2-7	TRBV28	few	TGTGCCAGCAGTTCAATAGTAGACGAGCAGTACTTC	CASSSIVDEQYF
-	TRBJ2-3	TRBV2	-	TGTGCCAGCAGTGAGGAGGGCAACACAGATACGCAGTATTTT	CASSEEGNTDTQYF
-	TRBJ1-5	TRBV19	-	TGTGCCAGTAGTATAGCGGACACCCAGCCCCAGCATTTT	CASSIADTQPQHF
-	TRBJ1-5	TRBV30	-	TGTGCCTGGAGTGTTAGGCCCAGGGAACGGCCCCAGCATTTT	CAWSVRPRERPQHF
-	TRBJ2-7	TRBV10-3	-	TGTGCCATCAGTGAGTCGGTTTTGCGGGAAGGACTCTACGAGCAGTACTTC	CAISESVLREGLYEQYF
-	TRBJ2-2	TRBV7-3	-	TGTGCCAGCAGCCCGGGTCCCTACGTCGGGGAGCTGTTTTTT	CASSPGPYVGELFF
TRBD2	TRBJ2-5	TRBV27	-	TGTGCCAGCAGTATCCTAGGACTAGCGGGAGCGACCTACTACTTC	CASSILGLAGATYYF
-	TRBJ2-2	TRBV4-3	-	TGCGCCAGCAGCCCAGGGTCGAACACCGGGGAGCTGTTTTTT	CASSPGSNTGELFF
-	TRBJ2-7	TRBV11-2	-	TGTGCCAGCAGCTTAAGGGCGGGGTACTCCTACGAGCAGTACTTC	CASSLRAGYSYEQYF
-	TRBJ1-3	TRBV19	-	TGTGCCAGTAGGGAACTACTCGGACTGTCCTCTGGAAACACCATATATTTT	CASRELLGLSSGNTIYF
TRBD2	TRBJ2-3	TRBV3-1	-	TGTGCCAGCAGCCCGACGTTGGGGTTAGCGGGAGGGCCATTGAGCACAGATACGCAGTATTTT	CASSPTLGLAGGPLSTDTQYF
TRBD2	TRBJ2-1	TRBV6-2/TRBV6-3	once	TGTGCCAGCAAGTTGGCGGGAGGGCCGGGGAATGAGCAGTTCTTC	CASKLAGGPGNEQFF
-	TRBJ2-4	TRBV21-1	-	TGTGCCCTCAAAGGGACACCGAGGGACATTCAGTACTTC	CALKGTPRDIQYF
-	TRBJ2-7	TRBV28	once	TGTGCCAGCAGTTCAGGGGGGGGGCCGTACGAGCAGTACTTC	CASSSGGGPYEQYF
-	TRBJ1-5	TRBV19	-	TGTGCCAGCAACAGGGTATCCGCGCCCCAGCATTTT	CASNRVSAPQHF
TRBD1	TRBJ1-2	TRBV20-1	-	TGCAGTGCTAGCCTCTGGGGACAGGGTCCTCAACTCTACTATGGCTACACCTTC	CSASLWGQGPQLYYGYTF
-	TRBJ2-7	TRBV5-4	-	TGTGCCAGCAGCTTGGAGGTAGCGCCCAACGAGCAGTACTTC	CASSLEVAPNEQYF
TRBD1	TRBJ2-1	TRBV12-3/TRBV12-4	-	TGTGCCAGCAGCCCGGGACAGGAGTACAATGAGCAGTTCTTC	CASSPGQEYNEQFF
TRBD1	TRBJ1-2	TRBV27	-	TGTGCCAGCAGTTTACAGGGGGCGACTGGCTACACCTTC	CASSLQGATGYTF
TRBD1	TRBJ1-2	TRBV28	-	TGTGCCAGCAGTCCCCCCACCGGGACAGCTAACAGTAACTATGGCTACACCTTC	CASSPPTGTANSNYGYTF
-	TRBJ2-3	TRBV7-8	-	TGTGCCAGCAGCTTAGCGAGGATGGGGGCACTTGATACGCAGTATTTT	CASSLARMGALDTQYF
-	TRBJ1-2	TRBV7-2	once	TGTGCCAGCAGCGGAAGTTGGAGTGGCTACACCTTC	CASSGSWSGYTF
-	TRBJ1-3	TRBV9	-	TGTGCCAGCAGCGAAAAAGAGCCTGGAAACACCATATATTTT	CASSEKEPGNTIYF
-	TRBJ2-7	TRBV30	-	TGTGCCTGGAGTGTACTATCCGGGGGCGAGCAGTACTTC	CAWSVLSGGEQYF
-	TRBJ2-2	TRBV7-2	many	TGTGCCAGCAGCTTAGTCGGGAACACCGGGGAGCTGTTTTTT	CASSLVGNTGELFF
-	TRBJ2-2	TRBV27	-	TGTGCCAGCAGTCCACTAGTACCCGGGGAGCTGTTTTTT	CASSPLVPGELFF
TRBD2	TRBJ2-1	TRBV27	-	TGTGCCAGCAGTTCATGGCCGGGAGGGTCAGATGAGCAGTTCTTC	CASSSWPGGSDEQFF